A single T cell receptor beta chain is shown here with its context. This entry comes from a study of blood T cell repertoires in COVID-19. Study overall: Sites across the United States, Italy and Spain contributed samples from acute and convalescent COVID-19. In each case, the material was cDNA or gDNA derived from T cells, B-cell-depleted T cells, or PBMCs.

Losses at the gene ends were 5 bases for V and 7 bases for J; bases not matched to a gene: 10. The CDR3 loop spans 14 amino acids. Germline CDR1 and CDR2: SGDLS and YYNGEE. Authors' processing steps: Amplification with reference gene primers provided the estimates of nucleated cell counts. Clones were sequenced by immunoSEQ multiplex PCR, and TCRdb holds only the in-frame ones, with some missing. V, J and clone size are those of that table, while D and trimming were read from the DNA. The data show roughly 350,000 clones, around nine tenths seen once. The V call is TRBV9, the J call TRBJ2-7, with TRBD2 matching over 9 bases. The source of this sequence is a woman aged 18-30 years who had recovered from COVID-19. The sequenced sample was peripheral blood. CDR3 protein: CASSRLPAGGEQYV. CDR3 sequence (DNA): TGTGCCAGCAGTCGCCTTCCCGCGGGGGGGGAGCAGTACGTC.